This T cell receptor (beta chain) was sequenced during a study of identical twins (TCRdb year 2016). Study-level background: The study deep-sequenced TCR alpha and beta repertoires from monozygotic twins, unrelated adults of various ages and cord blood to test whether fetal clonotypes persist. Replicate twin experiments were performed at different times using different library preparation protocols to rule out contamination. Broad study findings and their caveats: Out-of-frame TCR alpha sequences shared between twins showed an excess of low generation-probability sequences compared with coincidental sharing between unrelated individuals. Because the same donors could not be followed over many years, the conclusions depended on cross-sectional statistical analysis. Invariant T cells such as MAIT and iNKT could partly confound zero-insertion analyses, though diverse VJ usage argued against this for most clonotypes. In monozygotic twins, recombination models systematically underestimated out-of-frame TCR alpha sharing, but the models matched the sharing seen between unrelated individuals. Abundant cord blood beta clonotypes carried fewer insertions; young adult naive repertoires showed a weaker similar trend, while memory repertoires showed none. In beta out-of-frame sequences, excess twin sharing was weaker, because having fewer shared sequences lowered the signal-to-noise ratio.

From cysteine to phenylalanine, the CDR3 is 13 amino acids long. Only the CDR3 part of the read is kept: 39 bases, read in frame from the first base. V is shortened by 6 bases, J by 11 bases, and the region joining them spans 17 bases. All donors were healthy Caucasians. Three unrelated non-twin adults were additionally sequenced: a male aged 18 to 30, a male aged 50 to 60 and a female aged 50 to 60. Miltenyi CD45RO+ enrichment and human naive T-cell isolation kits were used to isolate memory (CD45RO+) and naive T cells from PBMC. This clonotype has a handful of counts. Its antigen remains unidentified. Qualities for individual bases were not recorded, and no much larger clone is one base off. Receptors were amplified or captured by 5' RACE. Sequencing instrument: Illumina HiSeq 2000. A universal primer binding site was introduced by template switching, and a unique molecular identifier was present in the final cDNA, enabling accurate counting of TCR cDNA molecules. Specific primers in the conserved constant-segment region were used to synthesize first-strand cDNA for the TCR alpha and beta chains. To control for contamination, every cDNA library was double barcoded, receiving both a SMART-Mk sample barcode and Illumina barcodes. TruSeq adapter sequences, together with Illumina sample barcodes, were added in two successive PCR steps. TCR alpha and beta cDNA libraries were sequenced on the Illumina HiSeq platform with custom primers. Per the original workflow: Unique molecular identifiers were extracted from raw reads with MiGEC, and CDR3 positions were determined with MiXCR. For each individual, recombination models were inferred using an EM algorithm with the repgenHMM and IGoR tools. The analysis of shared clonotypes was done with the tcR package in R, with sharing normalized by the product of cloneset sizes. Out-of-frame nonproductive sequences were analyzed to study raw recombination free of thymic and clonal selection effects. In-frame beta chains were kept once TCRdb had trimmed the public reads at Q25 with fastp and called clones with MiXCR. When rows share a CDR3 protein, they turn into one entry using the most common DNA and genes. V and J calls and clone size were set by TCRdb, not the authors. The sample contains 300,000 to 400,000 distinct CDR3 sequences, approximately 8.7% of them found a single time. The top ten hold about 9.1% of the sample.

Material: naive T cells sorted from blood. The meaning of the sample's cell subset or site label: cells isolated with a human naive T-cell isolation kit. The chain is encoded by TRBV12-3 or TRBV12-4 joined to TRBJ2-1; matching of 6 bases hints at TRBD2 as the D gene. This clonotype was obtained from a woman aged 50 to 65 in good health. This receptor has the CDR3 CASSPGEGPKQFF. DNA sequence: TGTGCCAGCAGCCCGGGGGAAGGCCCTAAGCAGTTCTTC.